The sequence of this T cell receptor beta chain was determined in a study of cytomegalovirus exposure and HLA in healthy donors. Study-wide results and limits: The authors listed 150 to 200 TCR beta chains as cytomegalovirus-associated.

PCR amplification relied on 60 Vbeta primers (plus 13 Jbeta primers). The assay was immunoSEQ multiplex PCR, and TCRdb's table has in-frame clones only and misses some. The record lists 60,000 to 70,000 clones, of which the ten most abundant hold approximately 15%. This CDR3 comprises 15 residues. Losses at the gene ends were 1 base for V and 4 bases for J; bases not matched to a gene: 3. CDR1 and CDR2 from the germline V gene are LNHDA and SQIVND (reference sequence). In regard to this clone: What it binds is not known.

The sample comprised PBMCs. V usage is TRBV19 and J usage is TRBJ1-1; 10 bases are shared with TRBD1. This receptor was identified in a boy aged 5-17 years in good health and CMV-seronegative. DNA of the CDR3: TGTGCCAGTAGTATAGTTGACAGGGGGCTCACTGAAGCTTTCTTT. This sequence encodes CASSIVDRGLTEAFF.